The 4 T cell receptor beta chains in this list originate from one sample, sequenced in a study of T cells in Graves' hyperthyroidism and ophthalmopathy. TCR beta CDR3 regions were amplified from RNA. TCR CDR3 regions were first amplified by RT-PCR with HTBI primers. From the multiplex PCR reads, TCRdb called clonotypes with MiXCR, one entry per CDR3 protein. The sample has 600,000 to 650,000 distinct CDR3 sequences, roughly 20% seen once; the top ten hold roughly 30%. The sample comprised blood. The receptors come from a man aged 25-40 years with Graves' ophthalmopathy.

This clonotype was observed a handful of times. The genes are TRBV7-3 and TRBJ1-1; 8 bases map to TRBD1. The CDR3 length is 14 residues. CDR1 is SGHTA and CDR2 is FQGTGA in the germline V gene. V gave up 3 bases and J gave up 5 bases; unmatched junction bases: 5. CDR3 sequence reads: CASSFQGAGTEAFF. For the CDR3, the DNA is TGTGCCAGCAGCTTCCAGGGGGCAGGGACTGAAGCTTTCTTT.

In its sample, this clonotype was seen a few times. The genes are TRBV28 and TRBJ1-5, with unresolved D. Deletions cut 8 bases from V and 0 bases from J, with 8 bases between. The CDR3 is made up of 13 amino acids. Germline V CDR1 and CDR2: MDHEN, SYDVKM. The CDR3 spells CASGLYSNQPQHF. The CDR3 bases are TGTGCCAGCGGTCTTTATAGCAATCAGCCCCAGCATTTT.

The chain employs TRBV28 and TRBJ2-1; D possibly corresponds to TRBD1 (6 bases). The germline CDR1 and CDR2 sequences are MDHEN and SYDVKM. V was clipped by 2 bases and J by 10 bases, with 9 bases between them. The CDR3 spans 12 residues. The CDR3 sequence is CASSLQTGEQFF. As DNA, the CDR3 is TGTGCCAGCAGTTTACAAACAGGGGAGCAGTTCTTC.

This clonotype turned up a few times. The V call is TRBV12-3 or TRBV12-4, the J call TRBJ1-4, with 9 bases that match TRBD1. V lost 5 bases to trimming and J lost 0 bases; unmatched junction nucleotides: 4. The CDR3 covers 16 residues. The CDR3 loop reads CASSQGQGATNEKLFF. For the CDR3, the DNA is TGTGCCAGCAGTCAGGGACAGGGAGCAACTAATGAAAAACTGTTTTTT.